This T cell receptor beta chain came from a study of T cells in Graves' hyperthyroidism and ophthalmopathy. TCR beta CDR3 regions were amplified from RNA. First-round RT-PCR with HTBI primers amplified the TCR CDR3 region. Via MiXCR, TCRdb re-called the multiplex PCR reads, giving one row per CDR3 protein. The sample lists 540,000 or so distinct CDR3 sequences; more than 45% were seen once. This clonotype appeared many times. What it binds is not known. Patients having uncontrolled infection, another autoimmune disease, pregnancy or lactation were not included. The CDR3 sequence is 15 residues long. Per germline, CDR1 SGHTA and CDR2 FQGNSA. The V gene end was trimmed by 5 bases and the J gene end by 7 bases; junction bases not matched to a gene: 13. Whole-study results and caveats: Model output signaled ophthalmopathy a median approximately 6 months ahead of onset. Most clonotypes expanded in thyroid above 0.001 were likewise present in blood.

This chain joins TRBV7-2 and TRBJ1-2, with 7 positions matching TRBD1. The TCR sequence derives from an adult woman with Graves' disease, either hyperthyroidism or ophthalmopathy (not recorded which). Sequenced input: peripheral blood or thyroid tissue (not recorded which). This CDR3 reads CASSPLSGGGGGYTF. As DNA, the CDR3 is TGTGCCAGCAGCCCACTTAGTGGAGGGGGCGGTGGCTACACCTTC.